These 29 T cell receptor beta chains came from one sample sequenced in a study of blood T cells in healthy people across ages. Together with a sample-barcoded 5' primer, a J-beta primer mix was included in a second PCR lasting about 7 to 11 cycles. In TCRdb, the 5' RACE reads were re-called with MiXCR into one record per CDR3 protein. The sample includes about 700,000 distinct CDR3 sequences, 32% of them seen just once. Sequencing was carried out using blood. The receptors come from a woman aged 80 or over in good health.

In this sample, this clonotype turned up many times. The chain is built from TRBV11-2 and TRBJ2-1, with 8 bases aligning to TRBD2. The V segment lost 1 base and the J segment 4 bases; nucleotides outside the gene matches: 3. The germline V gene encodes CDR1 SGHAT and CDR2 FQNNGV. The CDR3 sequence is 15 residues long. CDR3: CASSLAGGGYNEQFF. The CDR3 DNA reads as TGTGCCAGCAGCTTAGCCGGGGGGGGGTACAATGAGCAGTTCTTC. Filled out from reference TRBV11-2 and TRBJ2-1, the complete variable domain reads EAGVAQSPRYKIIEKRQSVAFWCNPISGHATLYWYQQILGQGPKLLIQFQNNGVVDDSQLPKDRFSAERLKGVDSTLKIQPAKLEDSAVYLCASSLAGGGYNEQFFGPGTRLTVL.

In the case of this clonotype: Given a much more abundant clone one base away, this may be a read error. J is TRBJ2-1 and V is TRBV12-3 or TRBV12-4; D is undetermined. The CDR3 runs 13 residues. V gave up 7 bases and J gave up 13 bases, with 20 bases separating them. CDR3 sequence reads: CASNPSRQPVQFF. The CDR3 DNA is TGTGCCAGCAATCCCAGTAGGCAGCCAGTACAGTTCTTC.

CDR3 residues: CAWSQGTQQPQHF. The CDR3 DNA reads as TGTGCCTGGAGTCAAGGAACCCAACAGCCCCAGCATTTT. This rearrangement joins TRBV30 to TRBJ1-5; D is ambiguous. This CDR3 is 13 amino acids long. Germline V gene sequence: CDR1 GTSNPN, CDR2 SVGIG (reference sequence). The V and J ends lost 2 bases and 7 bases respectively, with 12 bases between them.

This clonotype came up once. The rearrangement uses TRBV12-3 or TRBV12-4 and TRBJ2-3; D is perhaps TRBD1 (6 bases). The V and J ends lost 4 bases and 11 bases respectively, with 25 bases between them. CDR3 length equals 16 residues. CDR3 coding DNA: TGTGCCAGCAGTTACGATAAGGGGGAAAGCACAGATGTGCAGTATTTT. This sequence encodes CASSYDKGESTDVQYF.

The table lists this clonotype with a few counts. V usage is TRBV4-3 and J usage is TRBJ1-1; TRBD1 matches at 7 bases. With V trimmed by 1 base and J by 4 bases, 6 bases remained unmatched. The CDR3 runs to 15 residues. CDR1 is LGHNA and CDR2 is YSLEER in the germline V gene. This CDR3 is CASSQGGTATTEAFF. CDR3 bases: TGCGCCAGCAGCCAAGGGGGGACAGCGACCACTGAAGCTTTCTTT.

V and J are TRBV20-1 and TRBJ2-5, with a possible D match to TRBD1 (5 bases). The DNA end favors TRBJ2-7, so the J call may be wrong. CDR1 is DFQATT and CDR2 is SNEGSKA in the germline V gene (reference sequence). CDR3 length equals 14 residues. CDR3 amino acids: CSALQGRGTYEQYF. CDR3 nucleotides: TGCAGTGCACTCCAGGGAAGGGGAACCTACGAGCAGTACTTC.

The sample holds many counts of this clonotype. The CDR3 coding sequence is TGCAGTGCTAGAGAAGCATCCTACGAGCAGTACTTC. Translation: CSAREASYEQYF. The chain combines TRBV20-1 with TRBJ2-7; D gene uncertain. The CDR3 totals 12 residues. The germline V gene encodes CDR1 DFQATT and CDR2 SNEGSKA (reference sequence). Trimming stripped 0 bases from V and 1 base from J, with 4 bases between.

Points on this clonotype: An end of the junction differs from the germline gene, which may be a read error. The chain links TRBV7-3 to TRBJ2-3; 8 nucleotides agree with TRBD2. Germline-derived CDR1 and CDR2 are SGHTA and FQGTGA. There are 15 residues in the CDR3. CDR3: CSSSPGGGYTDTQYF. The CDR3 DNA is TGTTCCAGCAGCCCCGGCGGGGGGTATACAGATACGCAGTATTTT.

This clonotype was counted many times. The chain uses TRBV9 and TRBJ2-5; tentative D call: TRBD1 (6 bases). The CDR3 covers 16 residues. The germline V gene has CDR1 SGDLS and CDR2 YYNGEE. V shed 0 bases and J shed 2 bases, with 14 bases lying between them. This CDR3 reads CASSVAHSQGQETQYF. The CDR3 DNA sequence: TGTGCCAGCAGCGTAGCCCACAGTCAGGGGCAAGAGACCCAGTACTTC.

The chain has TRBV20-1 and TRBJ1-4, with TRBD1 as a possible D gene (5 bases). The CDR3 spans 14 residues. Germline CDR1 DFQATT, CDR2 SNEGSKA (reference sequence). V lost 1 base to trimming and J lost 5 bases, with 11 bases between them. DNA of the CDR3: TGCAGTGCTAGAGTACCGAGACAGAATGAAAAACTGTTTTTT. Encoded protein: CSARVPRQNEKLFF.

The rearrangement links TRBV11-1 to TRBJ2-1; D unclear. In germline, CDR1 is SGHAT, CDR2 FQDESV (reference sequence). CDR3 length equals 14 residues. Trimming stripped 5 bases from V and 0 bases from J, with 8 bases between. The DNA for the CDR3 is TGTGCCAGCAGCCGGCTCGACTCCTACAATGAGCAGTTCTTC. The encoded protein is CASSRLDSYNEQFF.

This clonotype has a handful of counts. A much larger clone differs by one base, so this may be a read error. The chain joins TRBV20-1 to TRBJ2-7, with D perhaps matching TRBD1 (5 bases). The CDR3 has 12 amino acids. Germline V gene data show CDR1 as DFQATT and CDR2 as SNEGSKA (reference sequence). The CDR3 sequence is CRANRQSYEQYF. The DNA of the CDR3 is TGCAGGGCTAACCGACAGTCCTACGAGCAGTACTTC.

This clonotype was seen at least ten times. V gene TRBV6-6 combines with J gene TRBJ2-5; 8 nucleotides align to TRBD2. V lost 5 bases to trimming and J lost 4 bases; unmatched junction nucleotides: 3. CDR1 is MNHNY and CDR2 is SVGAGI in the germline V gene (reference sequence). This CDR3 has 13 residues. CDR3 nucleotide sequence: TGTGCCAGCAGTGGTACTAGCGGAGAGACCCAGTACTTC. Translating gives CASSGTSGETQYF.

This chain connects TRBV3-1 to TRBJ1-4; no reliable D call. The CDR3 runs 13 residues. CDR1 and CDR2 from the germline V gene are LGHDT and YNNKEL (reference sequence). Trimming took off 1 base at V and 8 bases at J, with 8 bases between the two ends. The CDR3, as DNA: TGTGCCAGCAGCCAAGCCTCGGGAGAAAAACTGTTTTTT. It yields the protein CASSQASGEKLFF.

The sample holds many counts of this clonotype. The V and J genes are TRBV20-1 and TRBJ1-5, with D possibly matching TRBD1 (6 bases). Germline loops: CDR1 DFQATT, CDR2 SNEGSKA (reference sequence). The CDR3 has 16 amino acids. The V end lost 0 bases, the J end lost 1 base, and 13 bases lay between the germline ends. The CDR3 here is CSARDRGRGSNQPQHF. The CDR3, as DNA: TGCAGTGCTAGAGATCGGGGGCGCGGAAGCAATCAGCCCCAGCATTTT.

The chain recombines TRBV7-8 with TRBJ2-1, with D maybe TRBD2 (7 bases). Deletions cut 5 bases from V and 9 bases from J, with 11 bases between. CDR1 and CDR2 from the germline V gene are SGHVS and FQNEAQ. This CDR3 has 12 amino acids. The CDR3 spells CASSERGGEQFF. CDR3 in DNA: TGTGCCAGCAGCGAAAGGGGGGGTGAGCAGTTCTTC.

A single count supports this clonotype. The V call is TRBV4-3, the J call TRBJ2-1; D gene ambiguous. Germline loops: CDR1 LGHNA, CDR2 YSLEER. This CDR3 has 15 residues. The germline V and J ends were trimmed by 0 bases and 4 bases, with 10 bases remaining between them. The CDR3 sequence: CASSQDPDLYNEQFF. CDR3 coding DNA: TGCGCCAGCAGCCAAGACCCAGACTTATACAATGAGCAGTTCTTC.

As for this clonotype: It may be a read error: a sequence one base away is much more abundant. The chain links TRBV20-1 to TRBJ1-4; TRBD1 might be the D (5 bases). The CDR3 is 14 residues long. Trimming cost V 6 bases and J 8 bases, with 19 bases left between them. Germline CDR1 is DFQATT and CDR2 is SNEGSKA (reference sequence). The CDR3 nucleotides read TGCAGTGCACCCCACGCGGGGCTGGAGGAAAAACTGTTTTTT. Amino acids: CSAPHAGLEEKLFF.

This chain links TRBV4-1 with TRBJ2-4, with 11 bases aligning to TRBD2. Germline values: CDR1 MGHRA, CDR2 YSYEKL. The CDR3 runs 17 residues. Trimming took 2 bases from V and 0 from J; bases not matched to a gene: 3. CDR3 nucleotides: TGCGCCAGCAGCCAACCGACTAGCGGGATAGCCAAAAACATTCAGTACTTC. It codes for CASSQPTSGIAKNIQYF.

This clonotype was seen a few times. The V and J genes are TRBV30 and TRBJ1-5, with D uncertain. The ends were cut back, 0 bases at V and 7 bases at J, with 10 bases in the middle. Germline lookup yields CDR1 GTSNPN and CDR2 SVGIG (reference sequence). The CDR3 is 13 amino acids. The CDR3 loop is CAWSVGENQPQHF. CDR3 nucleotide sequence: TGTGCCTGGAGTGTAGGAGAGAACCAGCCCCAGCATTTT.

The rearrangement joins TRBV5-1 to TRBJ1-4; D ambiguous. The CDR3 totals 13 residues. Deletions cut 1 base from V and 8 bases from J, with 9 bases between. The germline V gene encodes CDR1 SGHRS and CDR2 YFSETQ. CDR3 in DNA: TGCGCCAGCAGCTTGTCAGAAGGGGAAAAACTGTTTTTT. Translating gives CASSLSEGEKLFF.

The table lists this clonotype with a few counts. This could be a read error, since a much larger clone is one nucleotide away. The chain couples TRBV7-9 to TRBJ2-1; 7 bases are a match to TRBD2. J lost 9 bases, V lost 9 bases, and 11 bases had no gene match. CDR1 SEHNR and CDR2 FQNEAQ come from the germline V gene (reference sequence). This CDR3 has 13 amino acids. This chain's CDR3 is CARSRDYEGEQFF. DNA for the CDR3: TGTGCCAGGAGCCGGGACTACGAGGGTGAGCAGTTCTTC.

The chain uses TRBV12-3 or TRBV12-4 and TRBJ2-3; weak D call: TRBD1 (6 bases). The CDR3 sequence is 15 residues long. With 3 bases removed from V and 13 bases from J, the gap between germline ends came to 23 bases. The CDR3 DNA reads as TGTGCCAGCAGTTTCACGACAGGTCGCACAGATGCGGAGTATTTT. This encodes CASSFTTGRTDAEYF.

This chain joins TRBV10-3 and TRBJ2-4; 8 bases line up with TRBD2. The V and J ends lost 4 bases and 0 bases, in that order; junction bases with no gene match: 2. The CDR3 is made up of 15 amino acids. Germline V gene sequence: CDR1 ENHRY, CDR2 SYGVKD. CDR3 amino acids: CAISGGGLAKNIQYF. The CDR3 coding sequence is TGTGCCATCAGTGGCGGGGGGTTAGCCAAAAACATTCAGTACTTC.

A remark on this clonotype: An end of the junction differs from the germline gene, which may be a read error. The chain combines TRBV27 with TRBJ2-5, with 11 bases matching TRBD2. The assigned J gene may be wrong: the sequence end matches TRBJ2-7 better. The CDR3 extends over 15 amino acids. Germline V gene lookup returns CDR1 MNHEY and CDR2 SMNVEV (reference sequence). In DNA form, the CDR3 reads TGTACCAGCAGTACGCGGACTAGCGGGCCCTACGAGCAGTACTTC. Its protein product is CTSSTRTSGPYEQYF.

This clonotype was recorded many times. The chain combines TRBV12-3 or TRBV12-4 with TRBJ2-1; 13 nucleotides agree with TRBD2. CDR3 length equals 16 residues. Trimming took 5 bases from V and 8 from J; bases not matched to a gene: 9. The CDR3, as DNA: TGTGCCAGCAGTCTGGGACTAGCGGGGCGAATAGATGAGCAGTTCTTC. Amino acids: CASSLGLAGRIDEQFF.

This clonotype was picked up a small number of times. The rearrangement links TRBV5-1 to TRBJ1-1, with D perhaps TRBD1 (6 bases). The V gene lost 7 bases and the J gene lost 1 base, with 11 bases spanning the gap. CDR1 is SGHRS, CDR2 YFSETQ, per germline. The CDR3 contains 13 residues. CDR3 bases: TGCGCCAGCGGCTGGGGGCGGAACACTGAAGCTTTCTTT. Its translation: CASGWGRNTEAFF.

The CDR3 loop is CSVGARVNEQFF. The DNA of the CDR3 is TGCAGCGTTGGGGCCAGGGTCAATGAGCAGTTCTTC. The rearrangement uses TRBV29-1 and TRBJ2-1; TRBD1 is a possible D gene (5 bases). V gave up 4 bases and J gave up 6 bases, with 10 bases separating them. The CDR3 runs to 12 residues. Per the germline V gene, CDR1 is SQVTM and CDR2 is ANQGSEA.

This sequence joins TRBV5-1 and TRBJ2-4; 10 nucleotides match TRBD2. The J call may be in error: the DNA end matches TRBJ2-5 better. The CDR3 consists of 17 residues. The germline CDR1 and CDR2 sequences are SGHRS and YFSETQ. CDR3 DNA: TGCGCCAGCAGCTTGGGACTAGCGGGCACGGCAGGCGAGACCCAGTACTTC. It codes for CASSLGLAGTAGETQYF.